The present entry profiles one T cell receptor beta chain with its context. Its matching antigen is unknown. Here immunoSEQ multiplex PCR was the method, and the copy in TCRdb shows in-frame clones only, minus some. The repertoire holds fewer than 85,000 clones, with roughly 81% as singletons. The sample originates from a study of OX40 agonist ivuxolimab in advanced cancers. Broader study findings: Also showing low normalized T-cell clonal expansion were some of the nonresponders.

CDR1 KGHSH and CDR2 LQKENI come from the germline V gene. The V end lost 0 bases, the J end lost 8 bases, and 14 bases lay between the germline ends. The CDR3 loop spans 15 amino acids. The sequencing here drew on CD4+ or CD8+ T cells sorted from blood, taken in a trial of the OX40 agonist ivuxolimab. The chain couples TRBV18 to TRBJ2-1; no clear D gene. The TCR comes from an adult with an advanced solid tumor such as melanoma, head and neck, liver or kidney cancer. This chain's CDR3 is CASSPPDAIFDEQFF. The CDR3 DNA follows: TGTGCCAGCTCACCACCTGACGCCATTTTCGATGAGCAGTTCTTC.